The 27 T cell receptor beta chains presented below share a single source sample, sequenced in a study of cytomegalovirus exposure and HLA in healthy donors. 13 Jbeta primers and 60 Vbeta primers were used for the PCR. Assay used: immunoSEQ multiplex PCR; TCRdb lists only in-frame clones, some missing. The sample contains about 160,000 clones, 85% of which appear only once. Specimen: PBMCs. The source is a boy between 2 and 15 years old in good health and CMV-seronegative.

V is TRBV10-2 and J is TRBJ1-2, with a weak D call TRBD1 (6 bases). The CDR3 contains 14 residues. V gave up 6 bases and J gave up 4 bases, with 15 bases separating them. Germline CDR1 WSHSY, CDR2 SAAADI. CDR3 region: CASRGTGQIYGYTF. CDR3 in DNA: TGCGCCAGCAGGGGAACCGGACAGATCTATGGCTACACCTTC.

In this sample, this clone turned up a few times. V usage is TRBV4-1 and J usage is TRBJ1-2, with TRBD1 identical over 8 bases. J lost 1 base, V lost 1 base, and 5 bases had no gene match. This CDR3 has 16 amino acids. The germline gives CDR1 MGHRA, CDR2 YSYEKL. The CDR3 sequence is CASSQASTGDNYGYTF. The CDR3 DNA sequence: TGCGCCAGCAGCCAAGCGTCGACAGGGGATAACTATGGCTACACCTTC.

The rearrangement joins TRBV7-8 to TRBJ1-1; 7 bases fit TRBD1. The J segment lost 1 base and the V segment lost 1 base, leaving 3 bases of the junction unmatched. There are 15 residues in the CDR3. From germline, CDR1 is SGHVS and CDR2 FQNEAQ. CDR3 DNA: TGTGCCAGCAGCTTAGTACAGGGGACGAACACTGAAGCTTTCTTT. Amino acid sequence: CASSLVQGTNTEAFF.

The chain employs TRBV29-1 and TRBJ2-3; D possibly corresponds to TRBD2 (6 bases). Deletions cut 5 bases from V and 1 base from J, with 7 bases between. Germline V CDR1 and CDR2: SQVTM, ANQGSEA. The CDR3 totals 12 residues. CDR3 bases: TGCAGCGTTTCTAGCGGCACAGATACGCAGTATTTT. Translated: CSVSSGTDTQYF.

V usage is TRBV11-3 and J usage is TRBJ1-2; no clear D. The germline V and J ends were trimmed by 5 bases and 5 bases, with 18 bases remaining between them. Germline V CDR1 and CDR2: SGHNT, YENEEA. This CDR3 is built from 15 residues. The CDR3 nucleotides are TGTGCCAGCAGCCACCGTGGGGAGTTTAGGTATGGCTACACCTTC. It specifies CASSHRGEFRYGYTF.

The genes are TRBV5-4 and TRBJ2-2; 8 nucleotides agree with TRBD2. CDR3 length equals 16 residues. CDR1 and CDR2 from the germline V gene are SGHNT and YYREEE (reference sequence). Unmatched junction bases numbered 12, after V lost 4 bases and J lost 7 bases. The CDR3 DNA sequence: TGTGCCAGCAGCCCAAGGAGCGGGGGCCCCGACGGGGAGCTGTTTTTT. Encoded protein: CASSPRSGGPDGELFF. Variable domain in full (rest from reference TRBV5-4 and TRBJ2-2): ETGVTQSPTHLIKTRGQQVTLRCSSQSGHNTVSWYQQALGQGPQFIFQYYREEENGRGNFPPRFSGLQFPNYSSELNVNALELDDSALYLCASSPRSGGPDGELFFGEGSRLTVL.

The chain couples TRBV19 to TRBJ2-2; weak D call: TRBD2 (6 bases). Germline CDR1 LNHDA, CDR2 SQIVND (reference sequence). Trimming removed 7 bases from V and 0 bases from J, with 9 bases in between. The length of the CDR3 is 14 residues. The CDR3 protein is CASKEGTNTGELFF. Here the CDR3 DNA reads TGTGCCAGTAAGGAGGGAACGAACACCGGGGAGCTGTTTTTT.

This clone was seen a few times. This rearrangement joins TRBV6-5 to TRBJ2-1, with D perhaps matching TRBD1 (5 bases). The length of the CDR3 is 15 residues. V lost 6 bases to trimming and J lost 4 bases, with 16 bases between them. CDR1 MNHEY and CDR2 SVGAGI come from the germline V gene. Here the CDR3 reads CASSKGLVGYNEQFF. The CDR3 DNA follows: TGTGCCAGCAGCAAGGGGCTAGTGGGGTACAATGAGCAGTTCTTC.

The chain employs TRBV19 and TRBJ2-7; tentatively, D is TRBD1 (5 bases). V lost 4 bases, J lost 3 bases, and 13 bases lay in between. Germline CDR1 and CDR2: LNHDA and SQIVND (reference sequence). This CDR3 is built from 14 residues. CDR3: CASSSWTSDYEQYF. CDR3 coding DNA: TGTGCCAGTAGTAGCTGGACAAGCGACTACGAGCAGTACTTC.

V and J are TRBV27 and TRBJ2-3; 7 bases line up with TRBD1. Germline V gives CDR1 MNHEY, CDR2 SMNVEV (reference sequence). The CDR3 is made up of 14 amino acids. The V and J ends lost 3 bases and 3 bases, in that order; junction bases with no gene match: 3. In DNA, the CDR3 is TGTGCCAGCAGTTTTGGCAGGGGGACAGATACGCAGTATTTT. Translated, it gives CASSFGRGTDTQYF.

This chain joins TRBV7-2 and TRBJ2-5, with 14 bases fitting TRBD2. The CDR3 loop spans 17 amino acids. The germline gives CDR1 SGHTA, CDR2 FQGNSA. The J segment lost 4 bases and the V segment lost 4 bases, leaving 8 bases of the junction unmatched. This chain's CDR3 is CASSSGTSGGLRETQYF. CDR3 coding DNA: TGTGCCAGCAGCTCCGGGACTAGCGGGGGCCTGAGAGAGACCCAGTACTTC.

The chain couples TRBV4-1 to TRBJ2-6, with 15 bases matching TRBD2. The CDR3 contains 20 residues. Germline CDR1 reads MGHRA; CDR2 reads YSYEKL. V shed 2 bases, J shed 2 bases, and the junction held 7 bases outside the gene matches. In nucleotides, the CDR3 is TGCGCCAGCAGCCAACAACCGGGACTAGCGGGAGGTCCTGGGGCCAACGTCCTGACTTTC. Translating it yields CASSQQPGLAGGPGANVLTF.

The V call is TRBV6-1, the J call TRBJ1-1; maybe TRBD1 (6 bases). This CDR3 region has 14 residues. Germline V lookup: CDR1 MNHNS, CDR2 SASEGT. V lost 8 bases and J lost 0, with 13 bases in between. For the CDR3, the DNA is TGTGCCAGCCGCCGGGACACCATGAACACTGAAGCTTTCTTT. Translated, it gives CASRRDTMNTEAFF.

This clone has more than one count but fewer than ten. The rearrangement links TRBV23-1 to TRBJ1-1, with D perhaps matching TRBD1 (5 bases). TRBV23-1 is flagged as an ORF with uncertain function. V was trimmed by 0 bases and J by 0 bases, leaving 17 bases between them. This CDR3 contains 18 residues. CDR3 coding DNA: TGCGCCAGCAGTCAATCGACGGGGCAAGGAGGGATGAACACTGAAGCTTTCTTT. Protein: CASSQSTGQGGMNTEAFF.

Only one count was recorded for this clone. The CDR3 is CASSLGQATHYGYTF. In nucleotides, the CDR3 is TGTGCCAGCAGCTTAGGCCAGGCGACCCACTATGGCTACACCTTC. V is TRBV7-9 and J is TRBJ1-2, with D unresolved. Germline CDR1 SEHNR, CDR2 FQNEAQ (reference sequence). V lost 1 base and J lost 3, with 12 bases in between. The CDR3 has 15 residues.

J is TRBJ1-5 and V is TRBV30, with 8 bases fitting TRBD1. This CDR3 comprises 17 residues. With 1 base clipped from V and 0 bases from J, the junction kept 8 bases outside the gene matches. In germline, CDR1 is GTSNPN, CDR2 SVGIG (reference sequence). The CDR3 nucleotides read TGTGCCTGGAGTGCCTCAGGGGGCCCCAATAGCAATCAGCCCCAGCATTTT. Its translation: CAWSASGGPNSNQPQHF.

This sequence joins TRBV15 and TRBJ1-5; 10 positions match TRBD1. CDR3 length: 16 residues. The ends lost 5 bases at V and 3 bases at J; junction bases unmatched: 7. From germline, CDR1 is LNHNV and CDR2 YYDKDF (reference sequence). CDR3 sequence (DNA): TGTGCCACCAGCCCACGGACAGGGGGGGTCAATCAGCCCCAGCATTTT. Protein sequence: CATSPRTGGVNQPQHF.

This sequence joins TRBV29-1 and TRBJ2-1, with 9 positions matching TRBD1. The CDR3 covers 13 residues. Germline values: CDR1 SQVTM, CDR2 ANQGSEA. The J segment lost 4 bases and the V segment lost 7 bases, leaving 5 bases of the junction unmatched. The DNA for the CDR3 is TGCAGCGCAGAGACAGGGGGTTACAATGAGCAGTTCTTC. Residues: CSAETGGYNEQFF.

This clone has more than one count but fewer than ten. This chain connects TRBV11-2 to TRBJ2-1, with 7 positions matching TRBD2. The CDR3 length is 15 residues. From germline, CDR1 is SGHAT and CDR2 FQNNGV. The V and J ends lost 0 bases and 4 bases, in that order; junction bases with no gene match: 3. Here the CDR3 reads CASSLDLAAYNEQFF. The CDR3 DNA follows: TGTGCCAGCAGCTTAGATCTAGCGGCGTACAATGAGCAGTTCTTC.

The rearrangement uses TRBV23-1 and TRBJ1-3; unclear D gene. TRBV23-1 is recorded as an ORF, its role being uncertain. The CDR3 has 16 residues. Trimming stripped 2 bases from V and 4 bases from J, with 15 bases between. Here the CDR3 reads CASSQGEGFLGNTIYF. The CDR3 DNA reads TGCGCCAGCAGTCAAGGCGAGGGATTCTTGGGAAACACCATATATTTT.

This sequence joins TRBV5-4 and TRBJ2-1; weak D call: TRBD1 (6 bases). V lost 5 bases to trimming and J lost 8 bases, with 14 bases between them. The CDR3 sequence is 13 residues long. Germline-derived CDR1 and CDR2 are SGHNT and YYREEE (reference sequence). The CDR3 loop is CASRSYQGHEQFF. DNA for the CDR3: TGTGCCAGCAGGTCATACCAGGGGCATGAGCAGTTCTTC.

The rearrangement uses TRBV28 and TRBJ2-7; D uncertain. This CDR3 region has 14 residues. The V and J ends lost 1 base and 1 base respectively, with 8 bases between them. Germline V gene sequence: CDR1 MDHEN, CDR2 SYDVKM. Here the CDR3 DNA reads TGTGCCAGCAGTTTATTTGGTCAGTCCTACGAGCAGTACTTC. Protein product: CASSLFGQSYEQYF.

The chain employs TRBV7-9 and TRBJ2-1, with 7 nucleotides matching TRBD2. V trimming: 3 bases; J trimming: 8 bases; junction bases outside the gene matches: 10. Germline V gene lookup returns CDR1 SEHNR and CDR2 FQNEAQ (reference sequence). CDR3 length equals 15 residues. In DNA form, the CDR3 reads TGTGCCAGCAGCTTTGTAGGACTAGATTTGGATGAGCAGTTCTTC. This codes for CASSFVGLDLDEQFF.

The J gene is TRBJ1-1, the V gene TRBV7-9; D uncertain. Germline CDR1 SEHNR, CDR2 FQNEAQ (reference sequence). V lost 5 bases and J lost 2, with 6 bases in between. The CDR3 extends over 12 amino acids. The CDR3 DNA follows: TGTGCCAGCAGCCAACAAAACACTGAAGCTTTCTTT. The encoded protein is CASSQQNTEAFF.

The chain couples TRBV2 to TRBJ2-1; TRBD2 aligns across 9 bases. Germline CDR1 and CDR2: SNHLY and FYNNEI. The CDR3 totals 14 residues. The junction had 6 bases not matched to a gene; V was cut back by 6 bases and J by 6 bases. This CDR3 is CASRGLALANEQFF. For the CDR3, the DNA is TGTGCCAGCAGGGGACTAGCCCTAGCCAATGAGCAGTTCTTC.

This sequence joins TRBV14 and TRBJ1-1, with TRBD1 identical over 7 bases. Germline CDR1 and CDR2: SGHDN and FVKESK. J lost 1 base, V lost 4 bases, and 6 bases had no gene match. The CDR3 has 15 residues. The CDR3 coding sequence is TGTGCCAGCAGCCTGATGGGACAGAGGAACACTGAAGCTTTCTTT. Its protein product is CASSLMGQRNTEAFF.

The gene calls are TRBV29-1 and TRBJ1-3; 8 nucleotides match TRBD1. The junction had 3 bases not matched to a gene; V was cut back by 3 bases and J by 2 bases. The V gene's germline CDR1 is SQVTM and CDR2 ANQGSEA. The CDR3 is 14 residues long. The chain's CDR3 is CSVDGQGPGNTIYF. The CDR3 coding sequence is TGCAGCGTTGACGGACAGGGACCTGGAAACACCATATATTTT.